Only a few counts were recorded for the clone carrying this TCR beta chain. Antigen unknown. This entry belongs to a study of beta chain features in type 1 diabetes. The whole isolated RNA underwent reverse transcription, so sequencing captured expressed TCRB transcripts. Sequencing used immunoSEQ multiplex PCR; TCRdb keeps in-frame clones, though not all of them. The table lists some 200,000 clones, roughly 17% of them singletons, with 0.08% to 0.095% in the top ten. Study results and caveats: Moderately but significantly shorter TCRB CDR3s were found in Type 1 diabetes patients in all four CD4+ subsets.

This CDR3 is 12 amino acids long. CDR1 MGHDK and CDR2 SYGVNS come from the germline V gene. The V end was cut by 4 bases, the J end by 5 bases, with 6 bases between. The chain combines TRBV25-1 with TRBJ1-5; D is unclear. The clonotype was recovered from a man aged 30 to 45 with type 1 diabetes. Sequencing used naive CD4+ T cells from blood. This chain's CDR3 is CASSAQDQPQHF. As DNA, the CDR3 is TGTGCCAGCAGTGCCCAAGATCAGCCCCAGCATTTT.